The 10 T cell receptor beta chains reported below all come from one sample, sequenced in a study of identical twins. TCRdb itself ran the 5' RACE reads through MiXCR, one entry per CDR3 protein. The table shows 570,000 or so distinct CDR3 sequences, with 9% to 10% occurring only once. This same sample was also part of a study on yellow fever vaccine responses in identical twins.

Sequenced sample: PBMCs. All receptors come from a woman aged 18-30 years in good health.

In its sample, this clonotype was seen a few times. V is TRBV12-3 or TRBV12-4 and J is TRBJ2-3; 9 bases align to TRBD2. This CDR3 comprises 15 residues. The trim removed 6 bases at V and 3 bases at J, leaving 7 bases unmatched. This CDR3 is CASSLMSGGTDTQYF. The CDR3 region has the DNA TGTGCCAGCAGCCTCATGAGCGGGGGGACAGATACGCAGTATTTT.

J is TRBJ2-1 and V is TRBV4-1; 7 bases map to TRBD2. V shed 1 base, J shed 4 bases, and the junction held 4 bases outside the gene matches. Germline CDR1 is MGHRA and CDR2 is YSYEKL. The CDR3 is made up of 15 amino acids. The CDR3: CASSQAGGGYNEQFF. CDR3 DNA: TGCGCCAGCAGCCAAGCCGGCGGGGGATACAATGAGCAGTTCTTC.

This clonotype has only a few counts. CDR3: CASSSGPGVLHYEQYF. Written as DNA, the CDR3 is TGCGCCAGCAGCTCCGGCCCAGGGGTTCTCCACTACGAGCAGTACTTC. This sequence joins TRBV5-1 and TRBJ2-7; maybe TRBD1 (6 bases). The CDR3 runs to 16 residues. The germline gives CDR1 SGHRS, CDR2 YFSETQ. Trimming pared 3 bases from V and 3 bases from J, leaving 19 bases between.

The CDR3 bases are TGCGCCAGCAGCCAGGAAACCGGACTAGCGGGGCTCAATGAGCAGTTCTTC. This codes for CASSQETGLAGLNEQFF. The chain has TRBV4-3 and TRBJ2-1; 12 bases match TRBD2. The CDR3 has 17 residues. Germline assignment: CDR1 LGHNA and CDR2 YSLEER. With 3 bases clipped from V and 6 bases from J, the junction kept 9 bases outside the gene matches.

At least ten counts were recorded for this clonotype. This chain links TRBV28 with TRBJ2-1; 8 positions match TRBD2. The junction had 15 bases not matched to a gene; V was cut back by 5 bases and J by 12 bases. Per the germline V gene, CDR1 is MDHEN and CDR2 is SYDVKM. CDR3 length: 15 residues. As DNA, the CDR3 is TGTGCCAGCAGTGCTATATCCGGGACTAGTGTTTGGCAGTTCTTC. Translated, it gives CASSAISGTSVWQFF.

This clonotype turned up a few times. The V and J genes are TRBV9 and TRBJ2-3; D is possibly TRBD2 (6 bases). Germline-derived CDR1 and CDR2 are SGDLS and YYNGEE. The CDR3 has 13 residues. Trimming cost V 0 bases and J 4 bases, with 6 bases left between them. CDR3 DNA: TGTGCCAGCAGCGTAGAGCGGGCAGATACGCAGTATTTT. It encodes CASSVERADTQYF.

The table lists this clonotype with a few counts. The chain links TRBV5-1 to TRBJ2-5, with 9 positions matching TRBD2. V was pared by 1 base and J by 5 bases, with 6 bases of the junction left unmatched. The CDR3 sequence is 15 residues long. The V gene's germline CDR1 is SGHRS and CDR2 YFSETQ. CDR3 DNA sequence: TGCGCCAGCAGCTTGTCCGGGACTAGCCAGGAGACCCAGTACTTC. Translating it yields CASSLSGTSQETQYF.

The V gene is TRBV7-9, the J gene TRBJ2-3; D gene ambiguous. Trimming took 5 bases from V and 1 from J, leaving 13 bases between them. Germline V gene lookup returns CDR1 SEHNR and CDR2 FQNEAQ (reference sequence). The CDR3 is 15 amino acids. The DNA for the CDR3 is TGTGCCAGCAGCCCCAACGATAGACGCACAGATACGCAGTATTTT. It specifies CASSPNDRRTDTQYF.

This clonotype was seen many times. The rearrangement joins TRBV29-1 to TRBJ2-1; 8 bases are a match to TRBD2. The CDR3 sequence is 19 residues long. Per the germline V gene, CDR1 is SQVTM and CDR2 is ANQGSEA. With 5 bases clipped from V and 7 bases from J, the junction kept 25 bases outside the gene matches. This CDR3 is CSVLVLTAGTRVNENEQFF. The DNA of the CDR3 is TGCAGCGTTTTGGTACTGACAGCCGGGACTAGGGTTAACGAGAATGAGCAGTTCTTC.

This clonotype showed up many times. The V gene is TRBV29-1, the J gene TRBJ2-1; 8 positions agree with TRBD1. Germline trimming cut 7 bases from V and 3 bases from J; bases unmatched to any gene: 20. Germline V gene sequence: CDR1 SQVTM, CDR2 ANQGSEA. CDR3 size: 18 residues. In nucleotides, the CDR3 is TGCAGCGCCAGACAGGGGTCCACGTACCGTTCCGTCTACAATGAGCAGTTCTTC. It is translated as CSARQGSTYRSVYNEQFF.